The 22 T cell receptor beta chains reported below all come from one sample, sequenced in a study of graft-versus-host responses after intestinal transplantation (dated by TCRdb to 2020 to 2022). Read against the paper, the sample's time point label means: cells obtained before transplantation from donor or recipient. Libraries were prepared through the immunoSEQ multiplex PCR assay. Imported from immuneACCESS, the table was reduced by TCRdb to in-frame sequences with V and J called. These copies leave out some clones; in studies compared against another copy, an unresolved V gene accounts for under half, and the cause of the remainder is not known. The sample contains 90,000 to 120,000 clones, roughly 87% of them found a single time. The top ten clones comprise 0.71% of the sample. Their antigens remain unidentified. The specimen comprised unstimulated CD4+ T cells sorted from spleen or lymph node cells, sampled before transplant. Every receptor here comes from a human donor who was the organ donor for an intestinal transplant.

This chain uses TRBV30 with TRBJ2-1; D is possibly TRBD1 or TRBD2 (6 bases each). V was trimmed by 1 base and J by 10 bases, leaving 14 bases between them. CDR1 and CDR2 from the germline V gene are GTSNPN and SVGIG (reference sequence). The CDR3 runs 13 residues. The CDR3 DNA reads as TGTGCCTGGAGTGAGGGGGGACTCAACGAGCAGTTCTTC. Protein: CAWSEGGLNEQFF.

The chain recombines TRBV5-1 with TRBJ2-3; TRBD2 aligns across 8 bases. The CDR3 length is 19 residues. Germline V gives CDR1 SGHRS, CDR2 YFSETQ. Trimming removed 2 bases from V and 7 bases from J; junction bases left unmatched: 21. This CDR3 is CASSFSSTRVAGHSNTQYF. CDR3 in DNA: TGCGCCAGCAGCTTTAGCTCAACCCGGGTAGCGGGACACTCTAATACGCAGTATTTT.

This clone has just a few counts. The rearrangement uses TRBV11-3 and TRBJ1-1; no reliable D call. The CDR3 runs to 12 residues. V lost 2 bases, J lost 5 bases, and 6 bases lay in between. In germline, CDR1 is SGHNT, CDR2 YENEEA. The CDR3 DNA follows: TGTGCCAGCAGCTTACGGGATACTGAAGCTTTCTTT. Its protein product is CASSLRDTEAFF.

As to this clone: The DNA is omitted, as the CDR3 cannot be located on it reliably, and the CDR3 follows TCRdb's listing. The V and J genes are TRBV29-1 and TRBJ1-2. The CDR3 extends over 13 residues, inclusive of both ends. CDR1 SQVTM and CDR2 ANQGSEA come from the germline V gene. The CDR3 loop is CSVAGFDFRGYTF.

The chain recombines TRBV9 with TRBJ2-3; 9 bases agree with TRBD2. CDR1 and CDR2 from the germline V gene are SGDLS and YYNGEE. This CDR3 has 16 residues. J lost 1 base, V lost 4 bases, and 7 bases had no gene match. The CDR3 sequence: CASSPRLAGGTDTQYF. Here the CDR3 DNA reads TGTGCCAGCAGCCCCCGGTTAGCGGGAGGCACAGATACGCAGTATTTT.

Comment on this clone: One end of the junction varies from germline; a read error may be responsible. This chain links TRBV6-1 with TRBJ2-1, with 7 nucleotides matching TRBD2. Per the germline V gene, CDR1 is MNHNS and CDR2 is SASEGT. This CDR3 is built from 15 residues. The CDR3 loop reads CASREAGPTYNEQFF. CDR3 nucleotides: TGTGCCAGCAGGGAAGCGGGGCCCACCTACAATGAGCAGTTCTTC.

J is TRBJ1-5 and V is TRBV29-1; 10 bases are shared with TRBD1. Per germline, CDR1 SQVTM and CDR2 ANQGSEA. The CDR3 totals 13 residues. Trimming at V came to 8 bases and at J to 3 bases, leaving 4 bases not matched to a gene. This CDR3 is CSTGTGDNQPQHF. The CDR3 DNA sequence: TGCAGCACAGGGACAGGGGACAATCAGCCCCAGCATTTT.

This chain uses TRBV5-1 with TRBJ2-3, with TRBD2 identical over 9 bases. Germline lookup yields CDR1 SGHRS and CDR2 YFSETQ. V gave up 7 bases and J gave up 0 bases; unmatched junction bases: 6. The CDR3 totals 15 residues. The CDR3 protein is CASALAGRSTDTQYF. CDR3 coding DNA: TGCGCCAGCGCGCTAGCGGGGAGGAGCACAGATACGCAGTATTTT.

V is TRBV9 and J is TRBJ2-7; tentatively, D is TRBD1 or TRBD2 (5 bases each). Germline V gives CDR1 SGDLS, CDR2 YYNGEE. V gave up 5 bases and J gave up 2 bases, with 17 bases separating them. The CDR3 is 15 amino acids. This chain's CDR3 is CASSRTGTGTYEQYF. The DNA for the CDR3 is TGTGCCAGCAGTAGGACCGGGACGGGAACCTACGAGCAGTACTTC.

The rearrangement links TRBV18 to TRBJ2-5; a weak D match, TRBD1 (6 bases). The J call may not be correct, given that the DNA end is closer to TRBJ2-7. The CDR3 is 14 residues long. Per the germline V gene, CDR1 is KGHSH and CDR2 is LQKENI. CDR3 loop: CASSPLGQIYEQYF. CDR3 coding DNA: TGTGCCAGCTCACCACTCGGACAGATCTACGAGCAGTACTTC.

The chain employs TRBV12-5 and TRBJ2-1, with TRBD2 identical over 11 bases. The CDR3 length is 18 residues. Germline CDR1 reads LGHNT; CDR2 reads FRNRAP. The ends lost 6 bases at V and 5 bases at J; junction bases unmatched: 15. CDR3 amino acids: CASGQWSSGGAFHNEQFF. The CDR3 DNA is TGTGCTAGTGGGCAGTGGAGTAGCGGGGGGGCTTTCCACAATGAGCAGTTCTTC. Variable domain in full (rest from reference TRBV12-5 and TRBJ2-1): DARVTQTPRHKVTEMGQEVTMRCQPILGHNTVFWYRQTMMQGLELLAYFRNRAPLDDSGMPKDRFSAEMPDATLATLKIQPSEPRDSAVYFCASGQWSSGGAFHNEQFFGPGTRLTVL.

This chain uses TRBV4-1 with TRBJ2-2, with D perhaps TRBD2 (6 bases). This CDR3 spans 16 amino acids. CDR1 MGHRA and CDR2 YSYEKL come from the germline V gene. V was shortened by 3 bases and J by 5 bases, with 16 bases between the two germline ends. The CDR3 region is CASSQLQVGGTGELFF. CDR3 nucleotides: TGCGCCAGCAGCCAGCTTCAGGTCGGGGGAACCGGGGAGCTGTTTTTT.

V and J are TRBV9 and TRBJ1-2; D unclear. V lost 0 bases and J 3 bases, leaving 6 bases between the germline ends. Germline V gives CDR1 SGDLS, CDR2 YYNGEE. The CDR3 runs 13 residues. The CDR3 is CASSVERDYGYTF. In DNA form, the CDR3 reads TGTGCCAGCAGCGTAGAAAGAGACTATGGCTACACCTTC.

This chain links TRBV5-6 with TRBJ1-1; 9 bases fit TRBD1. CDR3 size: 14 residues. Unmatched junction bases numbered 5, after V lost 0 bases and J lost 8 bases. CDR1 and CDR2 (germline): SGHDT, YYEEEE. The CDR3 protein is CASSLADRGTEAFF. CDR3 coding DNA: TGTGCCAGCAGCTTGGCGGACAGGGGTACAGAAGCTTTCTTT. The variable domain in full, completed from reference TRBV5-6 and TRBJ1-1, reads DAGVTQSPTHLIKTRGQQVTLRCSPKSGHDTVSWYQQALGQGPQFIFQYYEEEERQRGNFPDRFSGHQFPNYSSELNVNALLLGDSALYLCASSLADRGTEAFFGQGTRLTVV.

This chain connects TRBV29-1 to TRBJ2-7, with 9 bases matching TRBD1. With V trimmed by 6 bases and J by 3 bases, 6 bases remained unmatched. Germline V gene lookup returns CDR1 SQVTM and CDR2 ANQGSEA. This CDR3 has 13 residues. CDR3 sequence reads: CSVHGQGFYEQYF. CDR3 DNA sequence: TGCAGCGTACATGGACAGGGGTTCTACGAGCAGTACTTC.

The V and J genes are TRBV2 and TRBJ2-5; D not resolved. The germline CDR1 and CDR2 sequences are SNHLY and FYNNEI. Trimming removed 6 bases from V and 4 bases from J, with 6 bases in between. The length of the CDR3 is 11 residues. The chain's CDR3 is CASSNPETQYF. The DNA of the CDR3 is TGTGCCAGCAGCAACCCAGAGACCCAGTACTTC.

This chain connects TRBV5-5 to TRBJ1-1; 9 bases are shared with TRBD1. V gave up 2 bases and J gave up 11 bases; unmatched junction bases: 7. The V gene's germline CDR1 is SGHKS and CDR2 YYEKEE (reference sequence). The CDR3 contains 13 residues. DNA of the CDR3: TGTGCCAGCAGCTTTTGGGGACAGGGAGAGGCTTTCTTT. Encoded protein: CASSFWGQGEAFF.

J is TRBJ2-7 and V is TRBV2; a weak D match, TRBD1 (6 bases). In germline, CDR1 is SNHLY, CDR2 FYNNEI. The CDR3 is made up of 12 amino acids. V lost 6 bases to trimming and J lost 3 bases, with 9 bases between them. This CDR3 reads CASRRDNYEQYF. CDR3 DNA: TGTGCCAGCAGACGGGACAACTACGAGCAGTACTTC.

The V call is TRBV10-3, the J call TRBJ2-3; D is ambiguous. Trimming removed 2 bases from V and 4 bases from J, with 1 base in between. This CDR3 has 11 amino acids. Per the germline V gene, CDR1 is ENHRY and CDR2 is SYGVKD. The CDR3 DNA sequence: TGTGCCATCAGTGAGGCAGATACGCAGTATTTT. Amino acid sequence: CAISEADTQYF.

The V call is TRBV18, the J call TRBJ1-6; D may be TRBD1 (6 bases). This CDR3 spans 17 amino acids. From germline, CDR1 is KGHSH and CDR2 LQKENI. The V gene lost 1 base and the J gene lost 9 bases, with 19 bases spanning the gap. The CDR3, as DNA: TGTGCCAGCTCACCACAACTAGGCAGGGGAGGCGGTTCACCCCTCCACTTT. Protein: CASSPQLGRGGGSPLHF.

The chain carries TRBV5-1 and TRBJ1-6, with 8 bases lining up with TRBD1. The CDR3 covers 16 residues. Trimming removed 1 base from V and 9 bases from J; junction bases left unmatched: 9. Looked up from germline, CDR1 is SGHRS and CDR2 is YFSETQ. The CDR3 is CASSLTGGAIGSPLHF. CDR3 DNA: TGCGCCAGCAGCTTGACAGGGGGGGCGATAGGTTCACCCCTCCACTTT.

The chain joins TRBV19 to TRBJ2-4, with D possibly being TRBD1 (6 bases). From germline, CDR1 is LNHDA and CDR2 SQIVND (reference sequence). V was shortened by 9 bases and J by 4 bases, with 16 bases between the two germline ends. The CDR3 covers 14 residues. The CDR3 protein is CASTPGGRKNIQYF. The CDR3 DNA is TGTGCCAGCACCCCTGGGGGCAGAAAAAACATTCAGTACTTC.